The present T cell receptor beta chain was sequenced within a study of T cells in Graves' hyperthyroidism and ophthalmopathy. The CDR3 length is 13 residues. Trimming removed 8 bases from V and 0 bases from J, with 10 bases in between. Germline V gene sequence: CDR1 LNHDA, CDR2 SQIVND (reference sequence). This clonotype was seen repeatedly, ten times or more. Using RNA transcripts as the source, TCR beta CDR3 regions were amplified. The HTBI primer set served for first-round RT-PCR of the TCR CDR3. TCRdb processed the multiplex PCR reads anew with MiXCR; each CDR3 protein has one entry. The sample holds around 390,000 distinct CDR3 sequences, about 14% seen once. Orbital computed tomography, thyroid ultrasound, serum thyroxine and TRAb, and clinical symptoms together informed the diagnoses.

The sequenced material came from blood. This chain links TRBV19 with TRBJ1-1, with D tentatively TRBD1 (5 bases). The receptor was derived from a woman aged 25-40 years with Graves' ophthalmopathy. CDR3 in amino acids: CASDSGLNTEAFF. The DNA for the CDR3 is TGTGCCAGTGATTCAGGGTTGAACACTGAAGCTTTCTTT.